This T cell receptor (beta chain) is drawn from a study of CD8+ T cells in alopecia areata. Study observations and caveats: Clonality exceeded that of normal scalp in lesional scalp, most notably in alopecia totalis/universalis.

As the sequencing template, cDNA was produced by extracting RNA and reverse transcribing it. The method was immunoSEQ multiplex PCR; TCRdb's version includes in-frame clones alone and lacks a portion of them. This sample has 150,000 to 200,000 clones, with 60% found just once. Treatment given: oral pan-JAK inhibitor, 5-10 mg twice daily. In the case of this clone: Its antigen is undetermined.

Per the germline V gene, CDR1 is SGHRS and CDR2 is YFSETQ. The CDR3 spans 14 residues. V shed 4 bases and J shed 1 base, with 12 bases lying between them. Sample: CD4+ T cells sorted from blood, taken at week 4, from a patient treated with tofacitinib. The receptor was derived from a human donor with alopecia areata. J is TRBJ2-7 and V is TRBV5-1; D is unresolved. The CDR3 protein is CASSAGVQSYEQYF. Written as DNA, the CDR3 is TGCGCCAGCAGCGCCGGTGTTCAATCCTACGAGCAGTACTTC.